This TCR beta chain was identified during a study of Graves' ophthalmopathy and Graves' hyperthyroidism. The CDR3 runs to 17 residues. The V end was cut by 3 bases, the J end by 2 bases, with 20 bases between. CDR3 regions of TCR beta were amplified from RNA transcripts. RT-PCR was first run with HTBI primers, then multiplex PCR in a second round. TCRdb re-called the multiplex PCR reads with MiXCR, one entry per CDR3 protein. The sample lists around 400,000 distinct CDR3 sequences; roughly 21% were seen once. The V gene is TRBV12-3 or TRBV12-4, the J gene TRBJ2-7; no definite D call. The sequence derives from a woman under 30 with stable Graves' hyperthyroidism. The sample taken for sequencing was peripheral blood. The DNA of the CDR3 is TGTGCCAGCAGTTTTTCGGGCATGACCGACGGAACCTACGAGCAGTACTTC. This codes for CASSFSGMTDGTYEQYF.